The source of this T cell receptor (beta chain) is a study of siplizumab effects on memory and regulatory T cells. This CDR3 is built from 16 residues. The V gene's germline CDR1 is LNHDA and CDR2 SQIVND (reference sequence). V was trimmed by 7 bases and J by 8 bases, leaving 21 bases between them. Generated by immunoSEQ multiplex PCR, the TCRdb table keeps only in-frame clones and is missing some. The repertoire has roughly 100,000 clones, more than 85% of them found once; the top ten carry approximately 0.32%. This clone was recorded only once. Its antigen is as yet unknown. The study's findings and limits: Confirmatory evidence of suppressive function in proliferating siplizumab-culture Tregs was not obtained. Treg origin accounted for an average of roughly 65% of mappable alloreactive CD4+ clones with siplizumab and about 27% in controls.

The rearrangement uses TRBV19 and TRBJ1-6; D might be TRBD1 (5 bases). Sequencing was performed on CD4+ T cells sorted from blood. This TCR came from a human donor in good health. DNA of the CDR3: TGTGCCAGTACCCTGATCGGGGGGTGGAAGGATTCACCCCTCCACTTT. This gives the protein CASTLIGGWKDSPLHF.